Listed below are T cell receptor beta chains from one sample, sequenced in a study of cytomegalovirus exposure and HLA in healthy donors. TCRdb's table, derived via immunoSEQ multiplex PCR, lists solely in-frame clones and lacks some. The table has approximately 150,000 clones, roughly 80% seen once. The sample consisted of PBMCs. The receptors come from a male donor in good health and CMV-seronegative. The CDR3 runs from the conserved cysteine through the conserved F or W. The D gene is left open where the match is weak. Where a row states a size, it is once, few, many or the class of an expanded clone; other rows omit it.

J gene,clone size,V gene,D gene,CDR3 protein,CDR3 DNA
TRBJ1-1,-,TRBV30,-,CAWSVGQPEAFF,TGTGCCTGGAGTGTAGGACAGCCCGAAGCTTTCTTT
TRBJ2-1,-,TRBV19,-,CASRLGGPSYNEQFF,TGTGCCAGTAGGCTCGGGGGGCCCTCCTACAATGAGCAGTTCTTC
TRBJ1-2,few,TRBV6-1,TRBD1,CASSEVGQGGGYTF,TGTGCCAGCAGTGAAGTGGGACAGGGCGGTGGCTACACCTTC
TRBJ2-7,-,TRBV6-1,TRBD1,CASSPTGISHEQYF,TGTGCCAGCAGCCCGACAGGGATCTCCCACGAGCAGTACTTC
TRBJ1-1,-,TRBV12-5,-,CASGAWGNTEAFF,TGTGCTAGTGGTGCCTGGGGCAACACTGAAGCTTTCTTT
TRBJ2-7,-,TRBV7-9,TRBD1,CASSGHRDRASYEQYF,TGTGCCAGCAGCGGCCACCGGGACAGGGCTTCCTACGAGCAGTACTTC
TRBJ2-2,-,TRBV18,-,CASSPLDVGNTGELFF,TGTGCCAGCTCACCCCTAGATGTGGGGAACACCGGGGAGCTGTTTTTT
TRBJ1-4,-,TRBV6-5,-,CASSYLLNEKLFF,TGTGCCAGCAGTTACTTATTAAATGAAAAACTGTTTTTT
TRBJ2-5,-,TRBV30,TRBD1,CAWRLRGLETQYF,TGTGCCTGGAGACTGAGGGGGCTTGAGACCCAGTACTTC
TRBJ1-4,few,TRBV5-1,-,CASSEGFNEKLFF,TGCGCCAGCAGCGAGGGTTTCAATGAAAAACTGTTTTTT
TRBJ1-1,-,TRBV5-4,-,CASSFGQMNTEAFF,TGTGCCAGCAGCTTCGGACAGATGAACACTGAAGCTTTCTTT
TRBJ2-1,-,TRBV5-6,-,CASSVNRGGYNEQFF,TGTGCCAGCAGCGTAAACAGGGGGGGCTACAATGAGCAGTTCTTC
TRBJ1-6,-,TRBV6-6,-,CASSYFGGGPDSPLHF,TGTGCCAGCAGTTACTTCGGGGGGGGGCCGGATTCACCCCTCCACTTT
TRBJ1-2,-,TRBV7-9,TRBD1,CASSLTGQGDYGYTF,TGTGCCAGCAGCTTAACGGGACAGGGGGATTATGGCTACACCTTC
TRBJ1-6,-,TRBV9,-,CASSVGAATAFNSPLHF,TGTGCCAGCAGCGTAGGGGCGGCGACAGCGTTTAATTCACCCCTCCACTTT
TRBJ2-4,-,TRBV2,TRBD1,CASSGAGGRNIQYF,TGTGCCAGCAGTGGGGCAGGGGGCCGAAACATTCAGTACTTC
TRBJ2-1,once,TRBV10-1,-,CASSESQGSTYNEQFF,TGCGCCAGCAGTGAGTCCCAGGGTAGCACCTACAATGAGCAGTTCTTC
TRBJ2-3,-,TRBV7-9,TRBD2,CASSLSGERTDTQYF,TGTGCCAGCAGCCTCAGCGGGGAACGCACAGATACGCAGTATTTT
TRBJ1-4,-,TRBV5-4,TRBD1,CASSRDRGNEKLFF,TGTGCCAGCAGCCGGGACAGGGGAAATGAAAAACTGTTTTTT
TRBJ2-7,-,TRBV5-1,-,CASQGHAPYEQYF,TGCGCCAGCCAGGGACATGCACCCTACGAGCAGTACTTC
TRBJ1-1,-,TRBV27,-,CASSLSQSNTEAFF,TGTGCCAGCAGTTTATCGCAGTCGAACACTGAAGCTTTCTTT
TRBJ2-7,-,TRBV10-3,TRBD1,CAISRDRGSDEQYF,TGTGCCATCAGCCGGGACAGGGGATCCGACGAGCAGTACTTC
TRBJ1-3,few,TRBV5-4,TRBD1,CASSLQGVSGNTIYF,TGTGCCAGCAGCTTACAGGGGGTTTCGGGAAACACCATATATTTT
TRBJ1-4,-,TRBV5-1,TRBD1,CASSLGLTGAEKLFF,TGCGCCAGCAGCTTGGGATTGACAGGGGCTGAAAAACTGTTTTTT
TRBJ2-1,-,TRBV10-3,-,CAISGAGSSYNEQFF,TGTGCCATCAGTGGGGCGGGGAGCTCCTACAATGAGCAGTTCTTC